This entry features one T cell receptor beta chain sequence. CDR1 PRHDT and CDR2 FYEKMQ come from the germline V gene (reference sequence). The length of the CDR3 is 19 residues. The V gene end was trimmed by 5 bases and the J gene end by 8 bases; junction bases not matched to a gene: 17. TCRdb re-derived calls from the RT-PCR reads in MiXCR, one entry per CDR3 protein. The sample has hundreds of thousands of distinct CDR3 sequences, 11% to 15% seen once. Material: memory CD4+ T cells from blood. The gene calls are TRBV13 and TRBJ2-1; the match to TRBD2 covers 14 bases. This TCR came from a female donor in good health, serving as a healthy control. This CDR3 reads CASSENPYSGLAGDDEQFF. For the CDR3, the DNA is TGTGCCAGCAGCGAAAACCCTTACTCGGGACTAGCGGGAGATGATGAGCAGTTCTTC.